This T cell receptor (beta chain) was observed in a study of blood T cell repertoires in COVID-19. The V gene's germline CDR1 is LNHDA and CDR2 SQIVND (reference sequence). The CDR3 extends over 14 amino acids. The ends lost 8 bases at V and 4 bases at J; junction bases unmatched: 8. Repertoires were generated with immunoSEQ multiplex PCR, while TCRdb's copy carries only in-frame clones and drops some. The data show 250,000 or so clones, 85% seen once. The TCR comes from a woman aged 50 to 65 who had been exposed to COVID-19. V and J are TRBV19 and TRBJ2-1; 7 bases agree with TRBD2. What was sequenced was PBMCs or T cells enriched from blood (not recorded which). CDR3 sequence: CASESGVGYNEQFF. The CDR3 bases are TGTGCCAGTGAAAGCGGGGTTGGATACAATGAGCAGTTCTTC.